These 20 T cell receptor beta chains came from one sample sequenced in a study of T cells in women clearing cervical HPV infection. Repertoires were generated with immunoSEQ multiplex PCR, while TCRdb's copy carries only in-frame clones and drops some. Its clone listing holds about 26,000 clones. Sequenced input: blood buffy coat. All receptors come from a woman between 18 and 75 years old with a cervical HPV16 infection that either progressed to CIN3+ or cleared (not recorded which).

As regards this clone: The read terminates 3 residues ahead of where the CDR3 ends, so the germline J gene completes it. The gene calls are TRBV30 and TRBJ2-7; TRBD1 agrees at 8 bases. The germline CDR1 and CDR2 sequences are GTSNPN and SVGIG (reference sequence). The CDR3 totals 13 residues. Trimming cost V 2 bases and J 5 bases; bases outside gene matches: 5. This chain's CDR3 is CAWSQDRGHEQYF. The CDR3 DNA, read in part, is TGTGCCTGGAGTCAAGACAGGGGCCACGAG.

To note about this clone: The CDR3 end lies 3 residues beyond the end of the read and is filled in from the germline J gene. The chain joins TRBV19 to TRBJ1-2; tentative D call: TRBD1 (5 bases). CDR3 length equals 15 residues. The V and J ends lost 4 bases and 0 bases respectively, with 12 bases between them. Germline CDR1 reads LNHDA; CDR2 reads SQIVND (reference sequence). The CDR3 reads CASSKLQVANYGYTF. The CDR3 bases that were read are TGTGCCAGTAGTAAACTACAGGTAGCTAACTATGGC.

On this clone itself: The read ends 3 residues early relative to the CDR3; the germline J gene fills the gap. The J gene is TRBJ2-2, the V gene TRBV7-7; 7 bases fit TRBD2. V dropped 1 base and J dropped 7; count of bases not matched to a gene: 6. Germline V gene lookup returns CDR1 SSHAT and CDR2 FNYEAQ (reference sequence). The CDR3 is made up of 15 amino acids. CDR3 DNA, as far as it was read: TGTGCCAGCAGCTTAGGTGGACTAGTTGGCGGGGAG. Translated, it gives CASSLGGLVGGE. The full CDR3 is CASSLGGLVGGELFF.

With regard to this clone: From the germline J gene comes the end of the CDR3, since the read stops 3 residues before it. J is TRBJ1-6 and V is TRBV4-1, with D unresolved. The germline gives CDR1 MGHRA, CDR2 YSYEKL. The CDR3 covers 16 residues. Trimming pared 1 base from V and 8 bases from J, leaving 15 bases between. The CDR3 region is CASSQASPFRHSPLHF. The sequenced CDR3 bases are TGCGCCAGCAGCCAAGCCTCGCCGTTCAGGCATTCACCC.

As regards this clone: The read falls 3 residues short of the CDR3 end, and the missing part is taken from the germline J gene. The V call is TRBV18, the J call TRBJ2-3; unclear D gene. The CDR3 contains 15 residues. Germline V gives CDR1 KGHSH, CDR2 LQKENI. The V gene lost 4 bases and the J gene lost 1 base, with 12 bases spanning the gap. The DNA read from the CDR3 is TGTGCCAGCTCACTCACGCTAACGGGCACAGATACG. It yields the protein CASSLTLTGTDT. The complete CDR3 protein is CASSLTLTGTDTQYF.

On this clone: With the read ending 3 residues before the CDR3 end, the germline J gene is used to fill in that end. The rearrangement joins TRBV2 to TRBJ2-3; D gene unclear. The V end lost 6 bases, the J end lost 0 bases, and 16 bases lay between the germline ends. CDR1 SNHLY and CDR2 FYNNEI come from the germline V gene. CDR3 length: 16 amino acids. This chain's CDR3 is CASRPMQRPSTDTQYF. CDR3 DNA, as far as it was read: TGTGCCAGCAGACCAATGCAGAGGCCTAGCACAGATACG.

About this clone: The read gets to within 3 residues of the CDR3 end, and the germline J gene fills in the rest. This chain uses TRBV20-1 with TRBJ2-2, with a possible D match to TRBD1 (5 bases). CDR3 size: 14 residues. Germline V gives CDR1 DFQATT, CDR2 SNEGSKA (reference sequence). The part of the CDR3 DNA that was read is TGCAGTGCTAGGGTAACAGGAGTTGGTGAAAAG. As protein: CSARVTGVGEK. The entire CDR3 is CSARVTGVGEKLFF.

Of note for this clone: The read stops 3 residues short of the end of the CDR3; the missing end is completed from the germline J gene. The chain combines TRBV7-2 with TRBJ1-3; the D is unclear. The germline CDR1 and CDR2 sequences are SGHTA and FQGNSA. CDR3 length equals 16 residues. V lost 0 bases and J 0 bases, leaving 9 bases between the germline ends. The covered CDR3 bases are TGTGCCAGCAGCTTAGCGGTCAGGAGCTCTGGAAACACC. The encoded protein is CASSLAVRSSGNT. The full CDR3 reads CASSLAVRSSGNTIYF.

Worth noting for this clone: Read coverage stops 3 residues before the CDR3 terminus; the germline J gene supplies the remainder. The rearrangement uses TRBV20-1 and TRBJ2-1, with 13 bases lining up with TRBD2. Germline trimming cut 0 bases from V and 4 bases from J; bases unmatched to any gene: 3. The CDR3 is 16 residues long. Germline CDR1 and CDR2: DFQATT and SNEGSKA (reference sequence). Incomplete CDR3 DNA: TGCAGTGCTAGAGATCAGACTAGCGGGGGGTACAATGAG. Its translation: CSARDQTSGGYNE. The entire CDR3 protein reads CSARDQTSGGYNEQFF.

With respect to this clone: The read halts 3 residues ahead of the CDR3 end, with the missing end drawn from the germline J gene. The chain links TRBV5-4 to TRBJ2-5; TRBD2 is a possible D gene (6 bases). Deletions cut 3 bases from V and 2 bases from J, with 17 bases between. Per the germline V gene, CDR1 is SGHNT and CDR2 is YYREEE (reference sequence). The CDR3 totals 16 residues. CDR3 DNA, as far as it was read: TGTGCCAGCAGCTCCCGGGACTCCTCGGGGCAAGAGACC. Its translation is CASSSRDSSGQET. The whole CDR3 protein reads CASSSRDSSGQETQYF.

Worth noting for this clone: The CDR3 is cut off 3 residues early in the read; its end comes from the germline J gene. The chain is built from TRBV19 and TRBJ1-1; 10 bases are a match to TRBD1. Germline CDR1 reads LNHDA; CDR2 reads SQIVND (reference sequence). The CDR3 has 17 residues. CDR3 DNA (partial): TGTGCCACACAAAAGTCCCGGGACAGGGGCCGCCTCCTGCCA. Its translation is CATQKSRDRGRLLP. The CDR3 in its entirety is CATQKSRDRGRLLPAFF.

Comment on this clone: The CDR3 end lies 3 residues beyond the end of the read and is filled in from the germline J gene. The chain has TRBV5-4 and TRBJ2-1; 8 bases agree with TRBD2. The ends lost 4 bases at V and 4 bases at J; junction bases unmatched: 7. The germline gives CDR1 SGHNT, CDR2 YYREEE (reference sequence). This CDR3 region has 15 residues. Incomplete CDR3 DNA: TGTGCCAGCAGCCTCGGACTAGCCCCATACAATGAG. Translating gives CASSLGLAPYNE. The whole CDR3 sequence is CASSLGLAPYNEQFF.

About this clone: The CDR3 end falls 3 residues outside the read, so it is completed with the germline J gene. The V call is TRBV19, the J call TRBJ2-1, with 12 bases aligning to TRBD2. V trimming: 1 base; J trimming: 8 bases; junction bases outside the gene matches: 12. The CDR3 extends over 18 amino acids. Looked up from germline, CDR1 is LNHDA and CDR2 is SQIVND (reference sequence). The CDR3 loop reads CASSIVGPLAGGSDEQFF. The sequenced part of the CDR3 DNA is TGTGCCAGTAGTATAGTCGGTCCACTAGCGGGAGGTTCCGATGAG. Full variable domain (rest looked up from reference TRBV19 and TRBJ2-1): DGGITQSPKYLFRKEGQNVTLSCEQNLNHDAMYWYRQDPGQGLRLIYYSQIVNDFQKGDIAEGYSVSREKKESFPLTVTSAQKNPTAFYLCASSIVGPLAGGSDEQFFGPGTRLTVL.

Remarks on this clone: The read ends 3 residues before the CDR3 terminus; that terminus is restored from the germline J gene. The V and J genes are TRBV28 and TRBJ2-7; TRBD1 aligns across 9 bases. Germline assignment: CDR1 MDHEN and CDR2 SYDVKM. The ends lost 3 bases at V and 0 bases at J; junction bases unmatched: 6. The CDR3 consists of 16 residues. The chain's CDR3 is CASSLGQGGSSYEQYF. The sequenced CDR3 bases are TGTGCCAGCAGTTTGGGACAGGGCGGAAGCTCCTACGAG.

The CDR3 reads CASSLGSGFHEQYF. The CDR3 bases that were read are TGTGCCAGCAGCTTAGGCTCGGGGTTCCACGAG. This chain connects TRBV7-9 to TRBJ2-7; a possible D gene is TRBD2 (5 bases). From the germline J gene comes the end of the CDR3, since the read stops 3 residues before it. CDR1 is SEHNR, CDR2 FQNEAQ, per germline (reference sequence). The CDR3 sequence is 14 residues long. Deletions cut 1 base from V and 5 bases from J, with 12 bases between.

CDR3 loop: CASSVVQDPLSDGELFF. The covered CDR3 bases are TGTGCCAGCAGCGTAGTACAGGACCCCCTATCGGACGGGGAG. V usage is TRBV7-6 and J usage is TRBJ2-2; D is perhaps TRBD1 (5 bases). The observed sequence ends 3 residues before the CDR3 terminus, with the missing tail filled in from the germline J gene. CDR1 is SGHVS and CDR2 is FNYEAQ in the germline V gene. Trimming took off 5 bases at V and 7 bases at J, with 23 bases between the two ends. There are 17 residues in the CDR3.

Regarding this clone: The read ends 3 residues before the CDR3 terminus; that terminus is restored from the germline J gene. The chain recombines TRBV7-8 with TRBJ2-2; D is ambiguous. The germline gives CDR1 SGHVS, CDR2 FQNEAQ. The CDR3 consists of 13 residues. The CDR3 bases that were read are TGTGCCAGCAGCCATAACACGAATGAAAAG. Encoded protein: CASSHNTNEK. The whole CDR3 region reads CASSHNTNEKLFF. The full variable domain, with the rest looked up from reference TRBV7-8 and TRBJ2-2, is GAGVSQSPRYKVAKRGQDVALRCDPISGHVSLFWYQQALGQGPEFLTYFQNEAQLDKSGLPSDRFFAERPEGSVSTLKIQRTQQEDSAVYLCASSHNTNEKLFFGEGSRLTVL.

CDR3 bases read: TGTGCCAGCTCACCTCGACAGGGGAGGTCCCAAGAGACG. The encoded protein is CASSPRQGRSQET. The CDR3 reads in full as CASSPRQGRSQETQYF. The chain combines TRBV18 with TRBJ2-3; TRBD1 aligns across 8 bases. The read is 3 residues too short to cover the CDR3 end, so that end is filled in from the germline J gene. This CDR3 is built from 16 residues. The V gene's germline CDR1 is KGHSH and CDR2 LQKENI.

Worth noting for this clone: The read finishes 3 residues shy of the CDR3 end, and the germline J gene is used to complete it. The chain is built from TRBV10-1 and TRBJ1-6; D possibly corresponds to TRBD1 (5 bases). Germline loops: CDR1 WNHNN, CDR2 SYGVQD (reference sequence). The CDR3 covers 16 residues. Trimming stripped 3 bases from V and 7 bases from J, with 16 bases between. This CDR3 is CASSERDFKGNSPLHF. Incomplete CDR3 DNA: TGCGCCAGCAGTGAAAGGGACTTCAAGGGGAATTCACCC.

With regard to this clone: Read coverage stops 3 residues before the CDR3 terminus; the germline J gene supplies the remainder. The chain uses TRBV9 and TRBJ2-3; 9 bases map to TRBD2. The J segment lost 0 bases and the V segment lost 0 bases, leaving 5 bases of the junction unmatched. Per the germline V gene, CDR1 is SGDLS and CDR2 is YYNGEE. This CDR3 has 17 residues. The sequenced CDR3 bases are TGTGCCAGCAGCGTAGTGGGGACTAGCCCTAGCACAGATACG. Residues: CASSVVGTSPSTDT. The CDR3 as a whole reads CASSVVGTSPSTDTQYF.